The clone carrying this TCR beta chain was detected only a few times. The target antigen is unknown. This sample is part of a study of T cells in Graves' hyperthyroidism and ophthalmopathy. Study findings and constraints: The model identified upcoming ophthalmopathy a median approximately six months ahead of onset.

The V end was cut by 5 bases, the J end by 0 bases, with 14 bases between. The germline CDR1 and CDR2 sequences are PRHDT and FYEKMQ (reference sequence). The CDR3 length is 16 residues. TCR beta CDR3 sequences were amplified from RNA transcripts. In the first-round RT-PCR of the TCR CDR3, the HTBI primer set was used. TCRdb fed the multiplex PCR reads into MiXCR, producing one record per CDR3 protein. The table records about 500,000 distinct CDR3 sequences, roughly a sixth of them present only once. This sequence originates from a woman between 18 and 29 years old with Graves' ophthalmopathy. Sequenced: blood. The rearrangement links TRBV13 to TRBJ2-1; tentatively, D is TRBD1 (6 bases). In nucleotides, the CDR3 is TGTGCCAGCAGCCCCGACAGGATAGGCTCCTACAATGAGCAGTTCTTC. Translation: CASSPDRIGSYNEQFF.